This paragraph reports one T cell receptor (beta chain). Germline is not matched at one junction end, which may reflect a read error. This CDR3 region has 14 residues. CDR1 is SGHRS, CDR2 YFSETQ, per germline. Profiling relied on immunoSEQ multiplex PCR, and the TCRdb table lists in-frame clones only, not all of them. The data contain around 53,000 clones, about nine tenths of them singletons. The sample belongs to a study of control samples from healthy donors and cancer patients. V is TRBV5-1 and J is TRBJ1-1; D not resolved. This receptor was obtained from a man aged 55 to 70 with head and neck cancer. Source material: PBMCs. CDR3 nucleotide sequence: TGCGCCAGCAGCTTGGGACGGGAGAACGCTGAAGCTTTCTTT. Translating gives CASSLGRENAEAFF.